Sequencing of this T cell receptor (beta chain) was carried out in a study of CXCR3-negative and CXCR3-positive naive CD8 T cells. Note on this clonotype: The antigen remains unidentified.

Findings of the study overall: CXCR3-positive naive cells carried more hydrophobic TRB CDR3s than CXCR3-negative ones.

The authors made the TRB cDNA libraries by 5' RACE using UMI labels. TCRdb reprocessed the 5' RACE reads; each CDR3 protein has one entry and no DNA is given. Listed are about 150,000 distinct CDR3 sequences; about 0.48% falls within the top ten. The CDR3 length is 15 residues. Germline CDR1 reads SGHVS; CDR2 reads FNYEAQ. Sequencing was performed on naive CXCR3+ CD8+ T cells from blood. Indicated subset: CD45RO-CCR7+CD27+CD95- naive CD8+ T cells expressing CXCR3 (TNR3+). The rearrangement links TRBV7-6 to TRBJ1-6; without DNA, the TCRdb call of TRBD1 cannot be checked. The TCR sequence derives from a human donor in good health. Some clones in this sample may be carry-over from other donors' samples. This chain's CDR3 is CASSFLTEYNSPLHF.